This passage covers 17 T cell receptor beta chains from one sample sequenced in a study of cytomegalovirus exposure and HLA in healthy donors. The PCR made use of 60 Vbeta and 13 Jbeta primers. Here immunoSEQ multiplex PCR was the method, and the copy in TCRdb shows in-frame clones only, minus some. This table holds 50,000 or so clones, about three quarters found once. The specimen sequenced was PBMCs. Source of these receptors: a female donor in good health and CMV-seronegative.

The chain joins TRBV9 to TRBJ2-1, with 9 bases identical to TRBD2. CDR3 length equals 16 residues. CDR1 and CDR2 (germline): SGDLS, YYNGEE. The junction had 12 bases not matched to a gene; V was cut back by 3 bases and J by 8 bases. The CDR3 sequence: CASSEGWGLAGHEQFF. The CDR3 nucleotides read TGTGCCAGCAGCGAGGGCTGGGGACTAGCAGGGCATGAGCAGTTCTTC.

The chain joins TRBV5-5 to TRBJ2-7; a weak D match, TRBD1 (5 bases). Trimming cost V 0 bases and J 3 bases, with 10 bases left between them. CDR1 and CDR2 (germline): SGHKS, YYEKEE (reference sequence). This CDR3 is built from 14 residues. CDR3 bases: TGTGCCAGCAGCTTGGTAGGGGCAGACTACGAGCAGTACTTC. This codes for CASSLVGADYEQYF.

The V gene is TRBV19, the J gene TRBJ1-1; TRBD1 matches 7 bases. Germline trimming cut 4 bases from V and 1 base from J; bases unmatched to any gene: 3. CDR1 and CDR2 (germline): LNHDA, SQIVND (reference sequence). CDR3 length equals 14 residues. In DNA, the CDR3 is TGTGCCAGTAGTACGGGACAGCCGAACACTGAAGCTTTCTTT. It is translated as CASSTGQPNTEAFF. Variable domain in full (rest from reference TRBV19 and TRBJ1-1): DGGITQSPKYLFRKEGQNVTLSCEQNLNHDAMYWYRQDPGQGLRLIYYSQIVNDFQKGDIAEGYSVSREKKESFPLTVTSAQKNPTAFYLCASSTGQPNTEAFFGQGTRLTVV.

This clone was seen more than once but under ten times. The rearrangement links TRBV2 to TRBJ2-7, with D possibly matching TRBD1 (6 bases). From germline, CDR1 is SNHLY and CDR2 FYNNEI. With 6 bases removed from V and 5 bases from J, the gap between germline ends came to 14 bases. There are 13 residues in the CDR3. CDR3 DNA sequence: TGTGCCAGCAGGTTGCAGGGGTTCGACGAGCAGTACTTC. It encodes CASRLQGFDEQYF.

The chain employs TRBV18 and TRBJ2-3, with D perhaps matching TRBD1 (6 bases). V lost 3 bases, J lost 0 bases, and 10 bases lay in between. The CDR3 is 15 residues long. The germline V gene has CDR1 KGHSH and CDR2 LQKENI. The CDR3 sequence: CASSPGQRSTDTQYF. CDR3 coding DNA: TGTGCCAGCTCACCCGGACAGCGTAGCACAGATACGCAGTATTTT. Based on the CDR3 plus reference TRBV18 and TRBJ2-3, the full variable domain is NAGVMQNPRHLVRRRGQEARLRCSPMKGHSHVYWYRQLPEEGLKFMVYLQKENIIDESGMPKERFSAEFPKEGPSILRIQQVVRGDSAAYFCASSPGQRSTDTQYFGPGTRLTVL.

The chain combines TRBV18 with TRBJ1-3; maybe TRBD1 (6 bases). This CDR3 spans 15 amino acids. Germline CDR1 and CDR2: KGHSH and LQKENI. With 3 bases removed from V and 4 bases from J, the gap between germline ends came to 13 bases. CDR3 sequence: CASSPYGGPGNTIYF. The CDR3 bases are TGTGCCAGCTCACCCTACGGGGGGCCCGGAAACACCATATATTTT. The whole variable domain, remainder taken from reference TRBV18 and TRBJ1-3, is NAGVMQNPRHLVRRRGQEARLRCSPMKGHSHVYWYRQLPEEGLKFMVYLQKENIIDESGMPKERFSAEFPKEGPSILRIQQVVRGDSAAYFCASSPYGGPGNTIYFGEGSWLTVV.

The chain uses TRBV11-1 and TRBJ2-7; TRBD1 matches 9 bases. CDR3 length equals 14 residues. CDR1 and CDR2 from the germline V gene are SGHAT and FQDESV (reference sequence). J lost 6 bases, V lost 3 bases, and 6 bases had no gene match. The CDR3 DNA reads as TGTGCCAGCAGCTTTCTGGGACAGGGTGTCGAGCAGTACTTC. It specifies CASSFLGQGVEQYF.

The V call is TRBV19, the J call TRBJ2-1; a weak D match, TRBD1 (5 bases). The ends were cut back, 3 bases at V and 6 bases at J, with 9 bases in the middle. Germline values: CDR1 LNHDA, CDR2 SQIVND (reference sequence). The CDR3 consists of 13 residues. CDR3 residues: CASSIAQGNEQFF. Written as DNA, the CDR3 is TGTGCCAGTAGTATCGCCCAGGGCAATGAGCAGTTCTTC.

As regards this clone: The junction and the germline gene differ at one end; a read error may be behind it. The chain joins TRBV2 to TRBJ2-6; a possible D gene is TRBD1 (5 bases). Germline lookup yields CDR1 SNHLY and CDR2 FYNNEI. The CDR3 contains 15 residues. The CDR3 DNA reads as TGTGCCAGCAGTGGCTTGGCAGCTGGGGCCAACGTCTTGACTTTC. Encoded protein: CASSGLAAGANVLTF.

This clone appeared a few times. This sequence is one base from a far larger clone and is likely a read error. The same CDR3 is also encoded by other DNA sequences in this sample. This chain joins TRBV5-1 and TRBJ2-3; D is perhaps TRBD1 (6 bases). Germline lookup yields CDR1 SGHRS and CDR2 YFSETQ. CDR3 size: 15 residues. This CDR3 reads CASSLDWTDTDTQYF. CDR3 in DNA: TGCGCCAGCAGCTTGGACTGGACAGACACAGATACCCAGTATTTT. The whole variable domain, remainder taken from reference TRBV5-1 and TRBJ2-3, is KAGVTQTPRYLIKTRGQQVTLSCSPISGHRSVSWYQQTPGQGLQFLFEYFSETQRNKGNFPGRFSGRQFSNSRSEMNVSTLELGDSALYLCASSLDWTDTDTQYFGPGTRLTVL.

The V and J genes are TRBV11-3 and TRBJ2-3; 7 bases are a match to TRBD2. The CDR3 extends over 14 amino acids. The germline CDR1 and CDR2 sequences are SGHNT and YENEEA. Trimming took 4 bases from V and 5 from J; bases not matched to a gene: 6. The CDR3 here is CASSSGLNEDTQYF. The CDR3 DNA follows: TGTGCCAGCAGCTCGGGACTAAATGAAGATACGCAGTATTTT.

The chain is built from TRBV7-2 and TRBJ1-5; 8 bases line up with TRBD1. From germline, CDR1 is SGHTA and CDR2 FQGNSA. The V segment lost 4 bases and the J segment 6 bases; nucleotides outside the gene matches: 5. The CDR3 extends over 14 amino acids. Here the CDR3 DNA reads TGTGCCAGCAGCTATACAGGGGGTGGTCAGCCCCAGCATTTT. Its protein is CASSYTGGGQPQHF. The entire variable domain, with the rest obtained from reference TRBV7-2 and TRBJ1-5, is as follows: GAGVSQSPSNKVTEKGKDVELRCDPISGHTALYWYRQSLGQGLEFLIYFQGNSAPDKSGLPSDRFSAERTGGSVSTLTIQRTQQEDSAVYLCASSYTGGGQPQHFGDGTRLSIL.

V and J are TRBV4-2 and TRBJ1-2; D unresolved. The CDR3 contains 15 residues. V shed 1 base and J shed 7 bases, with 16 bases lying between them. The germline V gene encodes CDR1 LGHNA and CDR2 YNFKEQ. CDR3 DNA sequence: TGTGCCAGCAGCCAAGTAACGGCGCAGGTTACTGGCTACACCTTC. Protein product: CASSQVTAQVTGYTF.

J is TRBJ2-4 and V is TRBV30, with D possibly TRBD2 on 7 matching bases. There are 15 residues in the CDR3. Trimming removed 2 bases from V and 4 bases from J, with 15 bases in between. Germline V gene data show CDR1 as GTSNPN and CDR2 as SVGIG (reference sequence). The CDR3 region is CAWSLGGGGKNIQYF. The CDR3 DNA is TGTGCCTGGAGTCTGGGAGGGGGAGGTAAAAACATTCAGTACTTC. Drawing the rest from reference TRBV30 and TRBJ2-4, the complete variable domain is SQTIHQWPATLVQPVGSPLSLECTVEGTSNPNLYWYRQAAGRGLQLLFYSVGIGQISSEVPQNLSASRPQDRQFILSSKKLLLSDSGFYLCAWSLGGGGKNIQYFGAGTRLSVL.

The gene calls are TRBV6-5 and TRBJ2-1; a weak D match, TRBD2 (5 bases). The germline CDR1 and CDR2 sequences are MNHEY and SVGAGI. The length of the CDR3 is 15 residues. V was clipped by 5 bases and J by 3 bases, with 14 bases between them. In DNA, the CDR3 is TGTGCCAGCAGTCCTAGAGAGGGCTTCTACAATGAGCAGTTCTTC. It codes for CASSPREGFYNEQFF.

This rearrangement joins TRBV4-2 to TRBJ2-3; D may be TRBD2 (5 bases). This CDR3 is 15 amino acids long. The germline V gene has CDR1 LGHNA and CDR2 YNFKEQ. Trimming took 0 bases from V and 2 from J, leaving 9 bases between them. The CDR3 protein is CASSQDRRITDTQYF. The DNA for the CDR3 is TGTGCCAGCAGCCAAGATAGGAGGATCACAGATACGCAGTATTTT.

This clone was seen a few times. The gene calls are TRBV2 and TRBJ1-1; no clear D. V dropped 6 bases and J dropped 1 base, with 12 bases sitting between them. The CDR3 has 14 amino acids. The germline CDR1 and CDR2 sequences are SNHLY and FYNNEI. The CDR3 DNA reads TGTGCCAGCAGAGCGAAATTGGCGAACACTGAAGCTTTCTTT. Amino acid sequence: CASRAKLANTEAFF.